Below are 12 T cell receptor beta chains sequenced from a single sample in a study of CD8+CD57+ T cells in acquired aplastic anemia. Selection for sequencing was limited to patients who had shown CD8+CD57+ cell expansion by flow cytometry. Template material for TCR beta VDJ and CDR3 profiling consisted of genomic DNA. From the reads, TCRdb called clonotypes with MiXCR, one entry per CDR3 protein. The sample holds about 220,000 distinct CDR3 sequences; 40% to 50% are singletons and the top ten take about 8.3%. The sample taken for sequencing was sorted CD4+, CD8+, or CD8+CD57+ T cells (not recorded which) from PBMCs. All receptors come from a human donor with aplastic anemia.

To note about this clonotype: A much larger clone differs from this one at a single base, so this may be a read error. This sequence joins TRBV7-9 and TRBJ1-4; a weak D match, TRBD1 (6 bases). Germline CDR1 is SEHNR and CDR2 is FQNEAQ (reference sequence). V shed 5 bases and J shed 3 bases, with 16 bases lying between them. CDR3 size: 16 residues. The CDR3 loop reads CASSGDTMAANEKLFF. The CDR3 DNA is TGTGCCAGCAGCGGGGACACGATGGCGGCTAATGAAAAACTGTTTTTT. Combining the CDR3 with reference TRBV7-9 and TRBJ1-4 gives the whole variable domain DTGVSQNPRHKITKRGQNVTFRCDPISEHNRLYWYRQTLGQGPEFLTYFQNEAQLEKSRLLSDRFSAERPKGSFSTLEIQRTEQGDSAMYLCASSGDTMAANEKLFFGSGTQLSVL.

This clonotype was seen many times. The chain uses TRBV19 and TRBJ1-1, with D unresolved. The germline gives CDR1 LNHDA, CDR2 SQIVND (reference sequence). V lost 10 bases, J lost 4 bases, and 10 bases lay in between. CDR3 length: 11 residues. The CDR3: CATRLGTEAFF. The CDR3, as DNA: TGTGCCACCAGACTCGGCACTGAAGCTTTCTTT.

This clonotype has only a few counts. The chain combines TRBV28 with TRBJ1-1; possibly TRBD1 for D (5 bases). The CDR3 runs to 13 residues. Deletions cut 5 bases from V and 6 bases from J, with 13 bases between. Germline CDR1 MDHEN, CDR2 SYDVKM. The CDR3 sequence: CASSIRVLAEAFF. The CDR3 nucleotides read TGTGCCAGCAGTATCAGGGTTCTCGCTGAAGCTTTCTTT.

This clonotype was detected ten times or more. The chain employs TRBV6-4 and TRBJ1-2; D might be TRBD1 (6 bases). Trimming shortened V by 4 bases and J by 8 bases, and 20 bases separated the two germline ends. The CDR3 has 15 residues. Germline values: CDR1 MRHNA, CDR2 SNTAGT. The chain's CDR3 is CASSGVYQGRWGYTF. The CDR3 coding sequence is TGTGCCAGCAGTGGAGTTTATCAGGGGCGCTGGGGCTACACCTTC.

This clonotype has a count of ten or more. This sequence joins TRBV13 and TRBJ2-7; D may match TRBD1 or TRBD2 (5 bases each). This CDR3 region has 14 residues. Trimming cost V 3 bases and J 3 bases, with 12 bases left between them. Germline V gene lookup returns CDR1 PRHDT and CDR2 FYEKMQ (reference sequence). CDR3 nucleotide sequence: TGTGCCAGCAGCTTTGGGGCTCGGGACTACGAGCAGTACTTC. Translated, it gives CASSFGARDYEQYF. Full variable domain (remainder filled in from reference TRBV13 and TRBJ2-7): AAGVIQSPRHLIKEKRETATLKCYPIPRHDTVYWYQQGPGQDPQFLISFYEKMQSDKGSIPDRFSAQQFSDYHSELNMSSLELGDSALYFCASSFGARDYEQYFGPGTRLTVT.

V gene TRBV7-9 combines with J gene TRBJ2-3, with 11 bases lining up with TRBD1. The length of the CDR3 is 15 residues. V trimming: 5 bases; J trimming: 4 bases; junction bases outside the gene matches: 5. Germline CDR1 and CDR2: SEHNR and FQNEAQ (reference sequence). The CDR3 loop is CASSAVGQGADTQYF. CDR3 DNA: TGTGCCAGCAGCGCCGTGGGACAGGGGGCAGATACGCAGTATTTT.

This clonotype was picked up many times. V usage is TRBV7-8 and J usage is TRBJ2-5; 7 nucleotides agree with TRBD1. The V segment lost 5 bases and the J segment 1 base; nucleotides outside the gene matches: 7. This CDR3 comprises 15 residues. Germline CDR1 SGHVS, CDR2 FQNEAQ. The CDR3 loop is CASSQTGVRQETQYF. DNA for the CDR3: TGTGCCAGCAGCCAAACAGGGGTCCGCCAAGAGACCCAGTACTTC.

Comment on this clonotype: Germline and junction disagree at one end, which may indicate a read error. The CDR3 DNA reads TGTGCCAGCACTTTGACCGATAGCTCTGGAAACACCATATGTTTT. As protein: CASTLTDSSGNTICF. The chain employs TRBV2 and TRBJ1-3; no definite D call. CDR1 is SNHLY and CDR2 is FYNNEI in the germline V gene. CDR3 length: 15 amino acids.

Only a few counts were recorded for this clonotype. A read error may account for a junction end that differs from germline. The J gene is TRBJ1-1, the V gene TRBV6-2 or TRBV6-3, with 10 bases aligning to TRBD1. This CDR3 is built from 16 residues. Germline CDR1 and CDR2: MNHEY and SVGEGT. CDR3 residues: CASSYRTGGTNTEASF. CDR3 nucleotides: TGTGCCAGCAGTTATAGGACAGGGGGAACGAACACTGAAGCTTCCTTT.

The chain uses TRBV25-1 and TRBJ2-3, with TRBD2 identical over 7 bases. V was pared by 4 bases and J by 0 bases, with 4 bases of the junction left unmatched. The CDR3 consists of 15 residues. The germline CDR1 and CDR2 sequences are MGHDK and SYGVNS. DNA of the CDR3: TGTGCCAGCAGTGCCCTAGCGGCGAGCACAGATACGCAGTATTTT. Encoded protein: CASSALAASTDTQYF.

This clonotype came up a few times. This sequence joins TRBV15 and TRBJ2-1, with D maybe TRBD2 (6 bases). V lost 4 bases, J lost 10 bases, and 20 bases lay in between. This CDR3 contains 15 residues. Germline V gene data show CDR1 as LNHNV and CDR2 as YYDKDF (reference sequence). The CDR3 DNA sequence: TGTGCCACCAGCAACCCTACTAGCCAAGACGGGGAGCAGTTCTTC. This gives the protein CATSNPTSQDGEQFF.

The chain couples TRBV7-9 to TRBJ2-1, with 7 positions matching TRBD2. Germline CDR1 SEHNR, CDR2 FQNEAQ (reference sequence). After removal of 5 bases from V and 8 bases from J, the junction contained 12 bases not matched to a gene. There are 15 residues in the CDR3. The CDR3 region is CASSPMGGRTHEQFF. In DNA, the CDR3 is TGTGCCAGCAGCCCGATGGGCGGGAGAACGCATGAGCAGTTCTTC.